These T cell receptor beta chains were read from a single sample in a study of breast tumors, draining lymph nodes, adjacent tissues. TCRdb fed the multiplex PCR reads into MiXCR, producing one record per CDR3 protein. The profile shows some 47,000 distinct CDR3 sequences, roughly 39% of them singletons. Sample: breast tumor tissue. These receptors came from a female donor with breast cancer. Some clones in this sample may be carry-over from other donors' samples. Each CDR3 is given with its conserved first and last residue. Each record gives: D gene, V gene, CDR3 length, J gene, clone size, CDR3 DNA, CDR3 protein. A D gene is named only where the DNA matches it firmly. A clone size is listed for some rows: how often the clone was seen (once, few, many), or a class if it is expanded.

d_call: NA
v_call: TRBV20-1
cdr3_length: 14
j_call: TRBJ1-2
clone_size: many
cdr3_nt: TGCAGTGCGAGGGCGGGTAATGGGGTCGGTGGCTACACCTTC
cdr3_aa: CSARAGNGVGGYTF

d_call: TRBD2
v_call: TRBV27
cdr3_length: 18
j_call: TRBJ2-2
clone_size: NA
cdr3_nt: TGTGCCAGCAGTTTAAGGGCCCGACTAGCGGGAGCCACCGGGGAGCTGTTTTTT
cdr3_aa: CASSLRARLAGATGELFF

d_call: NA
v_call: TRBV20-1
cdr3_length: 16
j_call: TRBJ1-2
clone_size: many
cdr3_nt: TGCAGTGCTAGAGCCAGGGCCAGCTTTTCGGACTATGGCTACACCTTC
cdr3_aa: CSARARASFSDYGYTF

d_call: NA
v_call: TRBV2
cdr3_length: 12
j_call: TRBJ1-4
clone_size: NA
cdr3_nt: TGTGCCGGCGCTCGGACTAGGGAAAAACTGTTTTTT
cdr3_aa: CAGARTREKLFF

d_call: TRBD2
v_call: TRBV20-1
cdr3_length: 21
j_call: TRBJ2-7
clone_size: many
cdr3_nt: TGCAGTGCTAGAGAGGGGGAGGTTTTTGGGACTAGCGGTCTATTCTCCTACGAGCAGTACTTC
cdr3_aa: CSAREGEVFGTSGLFSYEQYF

d_call: NA
v_call: TRBV20-1
cdr3_length: 16
j_call: TRBJ2-3
clone_size: many
cdr3_nt: TGCAGTGCTAGGCCGGCCCCCCTAACTTTCACAGATACGCAGTATTTT
cdr3_aa: CSARPAPLTFTDTQYF

d_call: NA
v_call: TRBV5-5
cdr3_length: 16
j_call: TRBJ1-4
clone_size: many
cdr3_nt: TGTGCCAGCAGCCAGGATCAGGGTACCACTAATGAAAAACTGTTTTTT
cdr3_aa: CASSQDQGTTNEKLFF

d_call: NA
v_call: TRBV2
cdr3_length: 15
j_call: TRBJ1-6
clone_size: NA
cdr3_nt: TGTGCCAACAGCCTAAGCCGGGTCCAAAATTCACCCCTCCACTTT
cdr3_aa: CANSLSRVQNSPLHF

d_call: NA
v_call: TRBV10-3
cdr3_length: 19
j_call: TRBJ2-2
clone_size: NA
cdr3_nt: NA
cdr3_aa: CALYLCASSFSANTGELFF

d_call: TRBD2
v_call: TRBV5-1
cdr3_length: 18
j_call: TRBJ2-1
clone_size: many
cdr3_nt: TGCGCCAGCAGCTTGGCTCCAACTAGCGGGAGTAGACACAATGAGCAGTTCTTC
cdr3_aa: CASSLAPTSGSRHNEQFF

d_call: NA
v_call: TRBV11-1
cdr3_length: 14
j_call: TRBJ2-5
clone_size: many
cdr3_nt: TGTGCCAGCAGCCCAGGGACCTTCCAAGAGACCCAGTACTTC
cdr3_aa: CASSPGTFQETQYF

d_call: TRBD2
v_call: TRBV12-3/TRBV12-4
cdr3_length: 13
j_call: TRBJ2-3
clone_size: NA
cdr3_nt: TGTGCCAGCAGTTGGGAGGGGACAGATACGCAGTATTTT
cdr3_aa: CASSWEGTDTQYF

d_call: NA
v_call: TRBV6-2/TRBV6-3
cdr3_length: 15
j_call: TRBJ1-5
clone_size: many
cdr3_nt: TGTGCCAGCAGTTGGGGCAGTAAGGAGATTCAGCCCCAGCATTTT
cdr3_aa: CASSWGSKEIQPQHF

d_call: TRBD1
v_call: TRBV7-2
cdr3_length: 14
j_call: TRBJ1-5
clone_size: many
cdr3_nt: TGTGCCAGCAGCATAGACAGGGGGAATCAGCCCCAGCATTTT
cdr3_aa: CASSIDRGNQPQHF

d_call: TRBD2
v_call: TRBV10-3
cdr3_length: 16
j_call: TRBJ2-2
clone_size: once
cdr3_nt: TGTGCCATCAGTGGCTCGACTAGCGCGGGGACCGGGGAGCTGTTTTTT
cdr3_aa: CAISGSTSAGTGELFF

d_call: TRBD2
v_call: TRBV7-3
cdr3_length: 17
j_call: TRBJ2-5
clone_size: NA
cdr3_nt: TGTGCCAGCAGCTTCGGGACTAGCGGGGCTGACCAAGAGCCCCAGTACTTC
cdr3_aa: CASSFGTSGADQEPQYF

d_call: NA
v_call: TRBV7-2
cdr3_length: 13
j_call: TRBJ1-2
clone_size: many
cdr3_nt: TGTGCCAGCAGCTTCAGACGGACCTATGGCTACACCTTC
cdr3_aa: CASSFRRTYGYTF